Listed here are 8 T cell receptor beta chains from one sample, sequenced in a study of T cell responses to AZD1222 COVID-19 vaccine. The table came from immunoSEQ multiplex PCR; TCRdb's copy has only in-frame clones and leaves some out. The sample shows about 150,000 clones, around 88% of them seen only once. The starting material was peripheral blood, obtained on day 0 of MenACWY control vaccination. The receptors derive from an adult in good health.

The chain is built from TRBV4-1 and TRBJ1-5; D is ambiguous. Trimming left V 1 base short and J 3 bases short, with 16 bases between. CDR3 length equals 17 residues. In germline, CDR1 is MGHRA, CDR2 YSYEKL. The CDR3 nucleotides are TGCGCCAGCAGCCAAGTTTATCCTGGGGAGGACAATCAGCCCCAGCATTTT. It translates to CASSQVYPGEDNQPQHF.

The gene calls are TRBV6-6 and TRBJ1-5; D remains unclear. The CDR3 covers 16 residues. Germline lookup yields CDR1 MNHNY and CDR2 SVGAGI (reference sequence). Trimming left V 0 bases short and J 0 bases short, with 9 bases between. The CDR3 sequence: CASSYSSIDSNQPQHF. The DNA for the CDR3 is TGTGCCAGCAGTTACTCGTCCATCGATAGCAATCAGCCCCAGCATTTT.

V is TRBV29-1 and J is TRBJ2-7; D not certain. The length of the CDR3 is 15 residues. CDR1 SQVTM and CDR2 ANQGSEA come from the germline V gene. V was cut by 1 base and J by 9 bases, with 22 bases left in between. The CDR3 sequence is CSVEGVTSTYEGQYF. CDR3 nucleotide sequence: TGCAGCGTTGAAGGGGTTACATCGACCTACGAAGGGCAGTACTTC.

This chain uses TRBV20-1 with TRBJ1-1; unclear D gene. This CDR3 has 9 residues. Looked up from germline, CDR1 is DFQATT and CDR2 is SNEGSKA (reference sequence). V shed 6 bases and J shed 4 bases, with 3 bases lying between them. The CDR3 region has the DNA TGCAGTGCCACCACTGAAGCTTTCTTT. It yields the protein CSATTEAFF.

This clone was observed once. Distinct nucleotide sequences in the sample also encode this CDR3. The chain employs TRBV5-4 and TRBJ2-2, with 13 nucleotides matching TRBD2. Germline CDR1 SGHNT, CDR2 YYREEE (reference sequence). CDR3 size: 16 residues. Trimming at V came to 4 bases and at J to 4 bases, leaving 4 bases not matched to a gene. CDR3 DNA sequence: TGTGCCAGCAGCAGGACTAGCGGGAGTGCCACCGGGGAGCTGTTTTTT. It yields the protein CASSRTSGSATGELFF.

This clone came up once. The chain uses TRBV6-5 and TRBJ1-5; the match to TRBD1 covers 8 bases. This CDR3 has 14 residues. Germline assignment: CDR1 MNHEY and CDR2 SVGAGI. Trimming took 6 bases from V and 4 from J; bases not matched to a gene: 5. The DNA of the CDR3 is TGTGCCAGCAGAGACAGGGGCTTAAATCAGCCCCAGCATTTT. Translation: CASRDRGLNQPQHF.

J is TRBJ1-4 and V is TRBV2, with 8 bases fitting TRBD1. The CDR3 is made up of 16 amino acids. Per the germline V gene, CDR1 is SNHLY and CDR2 is FYNNEI. Trimming took 8 bases from V and 0 from J; bases not matched to a gene: 8. CDR3 nucleotides: TGTGCCAGCTGCAGAGGACAGGGAGCAACTAATGAAAAACTGTTTTTT. Translated: CASCRGQGATNEKLFF.

This rearrangement joins TRBV24-1 to TRBJ2-3; unclear D gene. CDR1 and CDR2 from the germline V gene are KGHDR and SFDVKD. This CDR3 has 14 amino acids. Trimming removed 12 bases from V and 2 bases from J, with 17 bases in between. CDR3 DNA sequence: TGTGCCTCCGCCGGAGTCCAGCCCACAGATACGCAGTATTTT. Residues: CASAGVQPTDTQYF.